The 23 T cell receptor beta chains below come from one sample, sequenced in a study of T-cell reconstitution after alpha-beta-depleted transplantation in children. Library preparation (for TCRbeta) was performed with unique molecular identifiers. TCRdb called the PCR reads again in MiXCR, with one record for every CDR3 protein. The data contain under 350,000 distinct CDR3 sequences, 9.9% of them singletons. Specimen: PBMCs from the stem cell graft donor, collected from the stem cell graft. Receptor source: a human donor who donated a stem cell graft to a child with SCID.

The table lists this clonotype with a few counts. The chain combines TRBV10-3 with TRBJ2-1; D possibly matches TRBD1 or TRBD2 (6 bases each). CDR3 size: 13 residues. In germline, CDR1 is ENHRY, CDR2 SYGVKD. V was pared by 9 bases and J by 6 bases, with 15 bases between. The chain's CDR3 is CAIGGGPGNEQFF. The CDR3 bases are TGTGCCATAGGTGGGGGGCCGGGCAATGAGCAGTTCTTC.

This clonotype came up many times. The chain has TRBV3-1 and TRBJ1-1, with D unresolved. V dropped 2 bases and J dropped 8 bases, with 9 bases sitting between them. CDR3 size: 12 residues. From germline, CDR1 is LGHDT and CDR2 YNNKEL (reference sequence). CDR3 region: CASSQYGQEAFF. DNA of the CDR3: TGTGCCAGCAGCCAATATGGGCAGGAAGCTTTCTTT.

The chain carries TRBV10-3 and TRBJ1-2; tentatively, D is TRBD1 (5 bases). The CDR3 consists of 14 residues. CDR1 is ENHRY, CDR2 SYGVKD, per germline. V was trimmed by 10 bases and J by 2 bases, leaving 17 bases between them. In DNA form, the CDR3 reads TGTGCCACCACCTCGGACACTCGAAACTATGGCTACACCTTC. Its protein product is CATTSDTRNYGYTF.

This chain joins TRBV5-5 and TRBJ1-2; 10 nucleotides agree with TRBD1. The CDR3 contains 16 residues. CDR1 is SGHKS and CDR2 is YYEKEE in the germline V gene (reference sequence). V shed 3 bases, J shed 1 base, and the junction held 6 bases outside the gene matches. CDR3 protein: CASSSMDRGYNYGYTF. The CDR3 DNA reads TGTGCCAGCAGCTCCATGGACAGGGGGTATAACTATGGCTACACCTTC.

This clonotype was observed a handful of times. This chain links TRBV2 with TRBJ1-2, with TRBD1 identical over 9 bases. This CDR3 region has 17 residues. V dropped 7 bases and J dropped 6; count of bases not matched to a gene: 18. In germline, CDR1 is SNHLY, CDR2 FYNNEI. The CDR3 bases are TGTGCCAGCATTGATGGACTTTTGACAGGGGGTCGAAATGGCTACACCTTC. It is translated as CASIDGLLTGGRNGYTF. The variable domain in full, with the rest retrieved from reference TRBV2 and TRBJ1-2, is EPEVTQTPSHQVTQMGQEVILRCVPISNHLYFYWYRQILGQKVEFLVSFYNNEISEKSEIFDDQFSVERPDGSNFTLKIRSTKLEDSAMYFCASIDGLLTGGRNGYTFGSGTRLTVV.

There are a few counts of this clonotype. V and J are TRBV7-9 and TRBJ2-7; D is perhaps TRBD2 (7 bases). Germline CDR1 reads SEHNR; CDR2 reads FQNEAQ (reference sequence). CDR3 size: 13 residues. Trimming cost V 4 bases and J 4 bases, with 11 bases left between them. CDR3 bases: TGTGCCAGCAGCTCGCGGGGGCTGTACGAGCAGTACTTC. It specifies CASSSRGLYEQYF.

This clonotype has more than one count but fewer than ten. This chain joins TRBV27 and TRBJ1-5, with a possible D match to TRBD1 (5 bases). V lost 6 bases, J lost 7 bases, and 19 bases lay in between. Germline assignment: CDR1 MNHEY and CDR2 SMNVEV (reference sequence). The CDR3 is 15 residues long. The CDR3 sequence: CASSPGWGTSQPQHF. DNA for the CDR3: TGTGCCAGCAGCCCAGGGTGGGGGACTAGCCAGCCCCAGCATTTT.

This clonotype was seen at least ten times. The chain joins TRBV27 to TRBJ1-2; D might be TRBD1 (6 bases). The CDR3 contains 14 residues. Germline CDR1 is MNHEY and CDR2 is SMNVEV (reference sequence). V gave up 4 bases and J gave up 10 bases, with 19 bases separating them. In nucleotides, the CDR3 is TGTGCCAGCAGTTATATTAGGGACACTCTCGCCTACACCTTC. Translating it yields CASSYIRDTLAYTF.

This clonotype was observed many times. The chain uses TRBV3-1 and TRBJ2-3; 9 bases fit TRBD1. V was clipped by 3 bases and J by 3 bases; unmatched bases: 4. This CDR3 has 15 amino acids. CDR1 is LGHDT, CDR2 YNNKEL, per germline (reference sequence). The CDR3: CASSQQGTGTDTQYF. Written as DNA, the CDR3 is TGTGCCAGCAGCCAGCAGGGGACAGGGACAGATACGCAGTATTTT.

The CDR3 bases are TGTGCCAGCAGCTTAGAGTGGGCGGGGGGGCTCAATGAGCAGTTCTTC. This codes for CASSLEWAGGLNEQFF. The chain is built from TRBV7-2 and TRBJ2-1, with 9 bases fitting TRBD2. There are 16 residues in the CDR3. Per germline, CDR1 SGHTA and CDR2 FQGNSA. V shed 1 base and J 6 bases; nucleotides not matched to a gene: 7.

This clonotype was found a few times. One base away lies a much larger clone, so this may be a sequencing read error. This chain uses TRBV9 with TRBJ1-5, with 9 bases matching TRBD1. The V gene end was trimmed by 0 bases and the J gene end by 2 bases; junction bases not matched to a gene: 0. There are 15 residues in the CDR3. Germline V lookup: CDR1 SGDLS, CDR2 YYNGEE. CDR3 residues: CASSVGTGGNQPQHF. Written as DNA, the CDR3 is TGTGCCAGCAGCGTAGGGACAGGGGGCAATCAGCCCCAGCATTTT. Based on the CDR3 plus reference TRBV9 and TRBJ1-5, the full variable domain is DSGVTQTPKHLITATGQRVTLRCSPRSGDLSVYWYQQSLDQGLQFLIQYYNGEERAKGNILERFSAQQFPDLHSELNLSSLELGDSALYFCASSVGTGGNQPQHFGDGTRLSIL.

The CDR3 loop reads CASSPRQGRPYEQYF. CDR3 DNA: TGTGCCAGCAGCCCCAGACAGGGAAGACCCTACGAGCAGTACTTC. The chain couples TRBV7-9 to TRBJ2-7; 7 nucleotides line up with TRBD1. Losses at the gene ends were 5 bases for V and 2 bases for J; bases not matched to a gene: 9. Germline V CDR1 and CDR2: SEHNR, FQNEAQ (reference sequence). The CDR3 totals 15 residues. The variable domain in full, with the rest retrieved from reference TRBV7-9 and TRBJ2-7, is DTGVSQNPRHKITKRGQNVTFRCDPISEHNRLYWYRQTLGQGPEFLTYFQNEAQLEKSRLLSDRFSAERPKGSFSTLEIQRTEQGDSAMYLCASSPRQGRPYEQYFGPGTRLTVT.

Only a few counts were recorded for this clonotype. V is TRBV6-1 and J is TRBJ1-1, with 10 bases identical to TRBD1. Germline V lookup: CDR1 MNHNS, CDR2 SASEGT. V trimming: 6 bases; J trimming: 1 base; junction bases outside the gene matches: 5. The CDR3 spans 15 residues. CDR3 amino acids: CASRSGTGANTEAFF. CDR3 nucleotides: TGTGCCAGCAGGTCCGGGACAGGGGCGAACACTGAAGCTTTCTTT.

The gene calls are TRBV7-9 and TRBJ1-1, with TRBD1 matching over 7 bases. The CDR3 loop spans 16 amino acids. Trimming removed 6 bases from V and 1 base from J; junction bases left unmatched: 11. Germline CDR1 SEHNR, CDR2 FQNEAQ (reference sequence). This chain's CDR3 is CASSQGGGLGNTEAFF. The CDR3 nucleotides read TGTGCCAGCAGTCAGGGGGGAGGTTTGGGGAACACTGAAGCTTTCTTT.

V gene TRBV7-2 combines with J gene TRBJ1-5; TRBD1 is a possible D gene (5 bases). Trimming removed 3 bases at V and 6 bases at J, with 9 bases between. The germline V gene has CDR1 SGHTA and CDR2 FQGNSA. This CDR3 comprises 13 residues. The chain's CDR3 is CASSLEGTQPQHF. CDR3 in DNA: TGTGCCAGCAGCTTGGAGGGGACTCAGCCCCAGCATTTT.

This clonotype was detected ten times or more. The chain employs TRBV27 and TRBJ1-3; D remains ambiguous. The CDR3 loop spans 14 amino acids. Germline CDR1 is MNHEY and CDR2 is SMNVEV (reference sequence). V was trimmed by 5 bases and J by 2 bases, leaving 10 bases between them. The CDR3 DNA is TGTGCCAGCAGTCCAACGGAACCTGGAAACACCATATATTTT. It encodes CASSPTEPGNTIYF.

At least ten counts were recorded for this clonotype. CDR3 bases: TGCGCCAGCAGCCCTAGACTAGCGGGGCGAAGCTCCTACAATGAGCAGTTCTTC. As protein: CASSPRLAGRSSYNEQFF. The chain carries TRBV5-1 and TRBJ2-1, with 11 bases that match TRBD2. The CDR3 totals 18 residues. V was clipped by 4 bases and J by 0 bases; unmatched bases: 9. Germline loops: CDR1 SGHRS, CDR2 YFSETQ.

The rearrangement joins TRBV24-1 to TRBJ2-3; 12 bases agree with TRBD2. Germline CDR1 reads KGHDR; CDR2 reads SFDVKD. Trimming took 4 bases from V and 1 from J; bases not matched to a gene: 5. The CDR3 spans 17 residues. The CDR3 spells CATSDRTSGVGTDTQYF. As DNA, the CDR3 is TGTGCCACCAGTGACCGGACTAGCGGGGTTGGCACAGATACGCAGTATTTT.

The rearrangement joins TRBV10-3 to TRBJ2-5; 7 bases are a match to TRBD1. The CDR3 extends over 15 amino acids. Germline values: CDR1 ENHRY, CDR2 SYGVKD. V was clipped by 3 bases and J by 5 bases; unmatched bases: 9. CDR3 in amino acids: CAISEPGGIWETQYF. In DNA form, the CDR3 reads TGTGCCATCAGTGAACCAGGGGGTATTTGGGAGACCCAGTACTTC.

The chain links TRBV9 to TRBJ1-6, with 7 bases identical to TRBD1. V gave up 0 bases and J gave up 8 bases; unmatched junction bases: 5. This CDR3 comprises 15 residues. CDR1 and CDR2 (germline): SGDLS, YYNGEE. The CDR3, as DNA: TGTGCCAGCAGCGTAGCGGCACAGGGGCATTCACCCCTCCACTTT. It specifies CASSVAAQGHSPLHF.

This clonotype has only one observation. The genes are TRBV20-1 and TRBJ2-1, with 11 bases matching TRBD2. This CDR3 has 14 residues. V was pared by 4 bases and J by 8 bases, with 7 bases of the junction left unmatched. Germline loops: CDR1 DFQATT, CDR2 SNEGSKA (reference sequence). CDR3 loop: CSAILAGGRHEQFF. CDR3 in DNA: TGCAGTGCTATCCTAGCGGGGGGCAGGCATGAGCAGTTCTTC.

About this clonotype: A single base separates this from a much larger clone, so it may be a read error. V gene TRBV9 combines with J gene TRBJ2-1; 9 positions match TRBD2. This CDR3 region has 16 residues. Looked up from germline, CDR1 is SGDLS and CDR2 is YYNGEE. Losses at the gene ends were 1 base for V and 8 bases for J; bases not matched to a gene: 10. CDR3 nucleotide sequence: TGTGCCAGCAGCGTATGGGAAGCGGGGGGCCAGGATGAGCAGTTCTTC. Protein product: CASSVWEAGGQDEQFF.

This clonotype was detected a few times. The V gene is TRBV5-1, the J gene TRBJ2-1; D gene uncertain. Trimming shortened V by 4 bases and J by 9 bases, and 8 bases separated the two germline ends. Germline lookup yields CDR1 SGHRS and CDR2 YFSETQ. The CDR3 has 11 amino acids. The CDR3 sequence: CASSSWSEQFF. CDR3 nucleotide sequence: TGCGCCAGCAGCAGCTGGAGTGAGCAGTTCTTC.